This TCR beta chain was identified in a study of cytomegalovirus exposure and HLA in healthy donors. Regarding donors, all were healthy bone marrow donors. Investigators did not record CMV serostatus for this donor. It was with 60 Vbeta and 13 Jbeta primers that the PCR ran. Measured with immunoSEQ multiplex PCR; TCRdb has only the in-frame clones, and not every one. Of approximately 150,000 clones listed, roughly 80% are singletons. This CDR3 is built from 12 residues. V shed 6 bases and J shed 1 base, with 6 bases lying between them. Germline V lookup: CDR1 ENHRY, CDR2 SYGVKD. The sequence was obtained from a human donor in good health. Input material: PBMCs. J is TRBJ2-5 and V is TRBV10-3; no clear D. The CDR3 coding sequence is TGTGCCATCAGCGGTATCCAAGAGACCCAGTACTTC. It specifies CAISGIQETQYF.